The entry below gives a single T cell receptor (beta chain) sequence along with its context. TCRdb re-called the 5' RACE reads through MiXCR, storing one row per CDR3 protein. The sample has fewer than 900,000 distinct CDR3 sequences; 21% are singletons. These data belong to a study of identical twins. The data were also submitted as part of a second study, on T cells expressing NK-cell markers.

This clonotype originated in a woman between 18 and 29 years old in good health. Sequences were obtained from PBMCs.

CDR3 sequence: CASSYGTDPNTGELFF. The CDR3 coding sequence is TGTGCCAGCAGTTACGGGACGGACCCTAACACCGGGGAGCTGTTTTTT. V is TRBV6-5 and J is TRBJ2-2, with D perhaps given as TRBD1 or TRBD2 (5 bases each). Germline values: CDR1 MNHEY, CDR2 SVGAGI. The ends were cut back, 2 bases at V and 2 bases at J, with 12 bases in the middle. CDR3 size: 16 residues.